The 25 T cell receptor beta chains in this list originate from one sample, sequenced in a study of T-cell memory formation after mild COVID-19. Each CDR3 protein is one row after TCRdb ran MiXCR on the 5' RACE reads. The sample has about 140,000 distinct CDR3 sequences, about 6.1% seen once. The specimen sequenced was PBMCs or a T cell subset sorted from them (not recorded which). Source of these receptors: an adult woman who had mild COVID-19 (a few samples of this study predate the infection). Cell type and time point are not known.

The table lists this clonotype with many counts. This chain links TRBV12-3 or TRBV12-4 with TRBJ1-4; 10 bases align to TRBD1. The CDR3 runs to 13 residues. V trimming: 8 bases; J trimming: 8 bases; junction bases outside the gene matches: 5. The CDR3 nucleotides are TGTGCCAGCGGGACAGGGGTAGGGGAAAAACTGTTTTTT. Translating it yields CASGTGVGEKLFF.

The V and J genes are TRBV7-9 and TRBJ2-7, with D possibly being TRBD2 (6 bases). The CDR3 runs 15 residues. Trimming removed 3 bases at V and 1 base at J, with 13 bases between. CDR1 is SEHNR, CDR2 FQNEAQ, per germline (reference sequence). CDR3 in DNA: TGTGCCAGCAGCTTCGTCGGGGGTCAATCCTACGAGCAGTACTTC. It is translated as CASSFVGGQSYEQYF.

In this sample, this clonotype turned up many times. CDR3 amino acids: CASRPAGGYSPLHF. DNA for the CDR3: TGTGCCAGCAGGCCGGCAGGGGGCTATTCACCCCTCCACTTT. The V gene is TRBV12-3 or TRBV12-4, the J gene TRBJ1-6; the match to TRBD1 covers 8 bases. J gave up 8 bases and V 6 bases, and 6 bases lay outside the gene matches. This CDR3 is 14 amino acids long.

The gene calls are TRBV15 and TRBJ1-2; D may be TRBD1 (6 bases). V was pared by 1 base and J by 2 bases, with 8 bases between. Germline values: CDR1 LNHNV, CDR2 YYDKDF (reference sequence). CDR3 size: 14 residues. In DNA form, the CDR3 reads TGTGCCACCAGCAGAGGTACAGGGAACTATGGCTACACCTTC. Protein product: CATSRGTGNYGYTF.

This clonotype was recorded many times. The chain recombines TRBV7-9 with TRBJ2-5; 7 bases are a match to TRBD1. Trimming at V came to 3 bases and at J to 5 bases, leaving 6 bases not matched to a gene. Germline assignment: CDR1 SEHNR and CDR2 FQNEAQ (reference sequence). This CDR3 has 14 residues. In DNA form, the CDR3 reads TGTGCCAGCAGCTTTGAGGGGGCGCGTGAGACCCAGTACTTC. It codes for CASSFEGARETQYF.

V and J are TRBV10-3 and TRBJ2-1; no clear D gene. Germline V gene lookup returns CDR1 ENHRY and CDR2 SYGVKD. The CDR3 length is 13 residues. V was clipped by 8 bases and J by 4 bases, with 12 bases between them. CDR3 protein: CAIGPGVYNEQFF. The CDR3 DNA sequence: TGTGCCATCGGCCCAGGTGTGTACAATGAGCAGTTCTTC.

J is TRBJ1-6 and V is TRBV3-1; possible D gene TRBD1, 5 bases. CDR1 is LGHDT, CDR2 YNNKEL, per germline (reference sequence). V dropped 4 bases and J dropped 5 bases, with 15 bases sitting between them. The CDR3 has 16 residues. The CDR3 sequence is CASSPRSTGHNSPLHF. CDR3 sequence (DNA): TGTGCCAGCAGCCCCCGATCGACGGGGCATAATTCACCCCTCCACTTT.

This clonotype was recorded at least ten times. This chain joins TRBV7-6 and TRBJ2-1, with TRBD2 identical over 7 bases. Germline CDR1 and CDR2: SGHVS and FNYEAQ. V lost 0 bases, J lost 7 bases, and 21 bases stayed unmatched. The CDR3 is made up of 20 amino acids. CDR3: CASSLAFMVGGAGSGNEQFF. The CDR3 bases are TGTGCCAGCAGCTTAGCGTTCATGGTTGGGGGAGCGGGAAGCGGGAATGAGCAGTTCTTC.

The sample holds many counts of this clonotype. The chain recombines TRBV5-1 with TRBJ2-4, with 7 nucleotides matching TRBD1. The trim removed 3 bases at V and 6 bases at J, leaving 12 bases unmatched. This CDR3 region has 16 residues. Germline CDR1 is SGHRS and CDR2 is YFSETQ. The CDR3 here is CASSSMPGQTINIQYF. CDR3 coding DNA: TGCGCCAGCAGCTCCATGCCGGGACAGACCATAAACATTCAGTACTTC.

The sample holds a few counts of this clonotype. The chain combines TRBV7-9 with TRBJ2-1; D gene ambiguous. The CDR3 consists of 12 residues. V lost 5 bases and J 10 bases, leaving 12 bases between the germline ends. In germline, CDR1 is SEHNR, CDR2 FQNEAQ (reference sequence). CDR3 loop: CASSLLGTEQFF. The CDR3 region has the DNA TGTGCCAGCAGCCTCCTAGGAACAGAGCAGTTCTTC.

This clonotype was recorded at least ten times. The V gene is TRBV21-1, the J gene TRBJ2-2; TRBD1 is taken as the D call from the table, unchecked against the DNA. TRBV21-1 is classified as a pseudogene. The length of the CDR3 is 18 residues. CDR3 DNA sequence: TGTGCGGGAAGAGGGGGTCAATTCTTGGTAACGAACACCGGGGAGCTGTTTTTT. Translated: CAGRGGQFLVTNTGELFF.

The sample holds a few counts of this clonotype. V and J are TRBV18 and TRBJ1-5, with D uncertain. Between the trimmed V and J ends, which lost 3 bases and 7 bases, there was a span of 10 bases. This CDR3 spans 13 amino acids. Per the germline V gene, CDR1 is KGHSH and CDR2 is LQKENI. As DNA, the CDR3 is TGTGCCAGCTCACCGGATATGGCGCAGCCCCAGCATTTT. Its translation is CASSPDMAQPQHF.

This clonotype was seen ten or more times. The rearrangement uses TRBV10-3 and TRBJ1-1, with 8 positions matching TRBD1. The CDR3 spans 14 residues. Germline trimming cut 6 bases from V and 4 bases from J; bases unmatched to any gene: 7. Per germline, CDR1 ENHRY and CDR2 SYGVKD. Here the CDR3 DNA reads TGTGCCATCAGCGGAGGACAGGGCGTCACTGAAGCTTTCTTT. Its protein is CAISGGQGVTEAFF.

The chain joins TRBV29-1 to TRBJ2-7; D gene ambiguous. The CDR3 runs to 12 residues. The germline gives CDR1 SQVTM, CDR2 ANQGSEA. Trimming took 6 bases from V and 2 from J, leaving 11 bases between them. Here the CDR3 reads CSVADVTYEQYF. The CDR3, as DNA: TGCAGCGTCGCGGATGTTACCTACGAGCAGTACTTC.

J is TRBJ2-3 and V is TRBV12-3 or TRBV12-4; 13 bases fit TRBD2. This CDR3 contains 16 residues. V was clipped by 5 bases and J by 5 bases; unmatched bases: 7. The DNA of the CDR3 is TGTGCCAGCAGTCCCTTGACTAGCGGGGGGCTAGATACGCAGTATTTT. As protein: CASSPLTSGGLDTQYF.

At least ten counts were recorded for this clonotype. CDR3 sequence (DNA): TGTGCCAGCAGTTACGGGGCAGGTCGAAGTTTTGGGGATGAGCAGTTCTTC. Protein: CASSYGAGRSFGDEQFF. The V and J genes are TRBV6-6 and TRBJ2-1; tentative D call: TRBD1 (5 bases). There are 17 residues in the CDR3. V was shortened by 2 bases and J by 8 bases, with 22 bases between the two germline ends. Germline lookup yields CDR1 MNHNY and CDR2 SVGAGI (reference sequence).

This chain connects TRBV12-3 or TRBV12-4 to TRBJ1-4; TRBD1 is a possible D gene (5 bases). CDR3 length: 16 amino acids. Trimming took 6 bases from V and 4 from J, leaving 18 bases between them. This CDR3 reads CASSARMGGLNEKLFF. The CDR3 DNA follows: TGTGCCAGCAGCGCAAGGATGGGGGGTCTTAATGAAAAACTGTTTTTT.

On this clonotype itself: A single base separates this from a much larger clone, so it may be a read error. The V and J genes are TRBV12-3 or TRBV12-4 and TRBJ2-3; D not resolved. The CDR3 totals 16 residues. V was clipped by 2 bases and J by 0 bases, with 12 bases between them. The CDR3 DNA reads TGTGCCAGCAGTTTAAAGGTCAGGCCTAGCACAGATACGCAGTATTTT. Encoded protein: CASSLKVRPSTDTQYF.

Ten or more counts support this clonotype. The genes are TRBV5-1 and TRBJ2-2; 8 bases match TRBD2. V lost 0 bases, J lost 0 bases, and 7 bases stayed unmatched. The length of the CDR3 is 18 residues. Germline CDR1 reads SGHRS; CDR2 reads YFSETQ. Written as DNA, the CDR3 is TGCGCCAGCAGCTTGGCTTTTCCGCGGGGGGCGAACACCGGGGAGCTGTTTTTT. As protein: CASSLAFPRGANTGELFF.

At least ten counts were recorded for this clonotype. CDR3 coding DNA: TGTGCCAGCAGCGGAGGGTTAACTCCTTATGGCTACACCTTC. This translates into CASSGGLTPYGYTF. The chain combines TRBV7-9 with TRBJ1-2, with D unclear. V was pared by 5 bases and J by 5 bases, with 15 bases between. From germline, CDR1 is SEHNR and CDR2 FQNEAQ (reference sequence). The CDR3 is made up of 14 amino acids.

This clonotype was counted a few times. The V gene is TRBV7-9, the J gene TRBJ2-7, with 7 bases identical to TRBD1. Losses at the gene ends were 5 bases for V and 5 bases for J; bases not matched to a gene: 6. The germline V gene encodes CDR1 SEHNR and CDR2 FQNEAQ (reference sequence). The CDR3 loop spans 13 amino acids. CDR3: CASSPTGFNEQYF. The CDR3 DNA reads TGTGCCAGCAGCCCGACAGGGTTCAACGAGCAGTACTTC.

This clonotype was detected a few times. This chain connects TRBV5-1 to TRBJ2-5, with a possible D match to TRBD2 (6 bases). Germline loops: CDR1 SGHRS, CDR2 YFSETQ. Trimming took 3 bases from V and 4 from J, leaving 13 bases between them. This CDR3 has 14 amino acids. CDR3 in DNA: TGCGCCAGCAGCTGGGGGGACGGGGCAGAGACCCAGTACTTC. This translates into CASSWGDGAETQYF.

This clonotype was picked up many times. The rearrangement links TRBV6-5 to TRBJ1-1, with 10 bases lining up with TRBD1. Germline assignment: CDR1 MNHEY and CDR2 SVGAGI. The length of the CDR3 is 14 residues. After removal of 6 bases from V and 9 bases from J, the junction contained 10 bases not matched to a gene. This CDR3 is CASRGQGRGQQAFF. DNA for the CDR3: TGTGCCAGCAGGGGACAGGGGAGAGGTCAGCAAGCTTTCTTT.

In this sample, this clonotype turned up a few times. V usage is TRBV12-3 or TRBV12-4 and J usage is TRBJ2-2; TRBD1 matches 7 bases. The CDR3 sequence is 13 residues long. V lost 7 bases, J lost 6 bases, and 5 bases stayed unmatched. In DNA, the CDR3 is TGTGCCAGCATCCTAACAGGGGCCGGGGAGCTGTTTTTT. This codes for CASILTGAGELFF.

This clonotype showed up many times. This rearrangement joins TRBV3-1 to TRBJ2-3, with D perhaps matching TRBD2 (5 bases). Per the germline V gene, CDR1 is LGHDT and CDR2 is YNNKEL (reference sequence). The CDR3 consists of 15 residues. The V end was cut by 4 bases, the J end by 6 bases, with 17 bases between. CDR3 nucleotides: TGTGCCAGCAGCCCTGGCCCGGGATCTGGGGATACGCAGTATTTT. Encoded protein: CASSPGPGSGDTQYF.